This entry is about one T cell receptor (beta chain). Its antigen remains undetermined. The record has no base qualities; no much larger clone is one base away. Library generation was performed with 5' RACE. Sequenced on an Illumina HiSeq 2500. A second PCR of roughly 6 to 12 cycles was performed with a sample-barcoded 5' primer and a J-beta primer mix. A unique molecular identifier was introduced onto each TCR beta cDNA molecule by a template-switch 5' adaptor carrying 12 random nucleotides. At least 2.5 million CDR3-containing paired-end reads were obtained from each sample. All of the RNA was converted into first-strand cDNA using the Mint cDNA synthesis kit, with a TRBC-specific oligonucleotide serving as the primer. After uracil-DNA glycosylase treatment, a first 18-cycle PCR used universal primers M1SS and BC2_uni_R on all cDNA. From the authors' description of their analysis: Each sample was normalized by randomly selecting 1 million high-quality reads, each carrying a distinct molecular identifier. Instead of being binned into consensus sequences, reads with shared molecular identifiers were discarded. MiTCR, set to a Q25 quality threshold and the strictest error-elimination algorithm, was used for CDR3 identification, clonotype clustering and error correction. A nonparametric unseen species model using Euler transformation provided a lower-bound estimate of total TCR beta diversity. TCRdb trimmed the raw reads at Q25, called clones with MiXCR and kept productive beta chains. Each entry is one CDR3 protein sequence, shown with its most common DNA and genes. TCRdb's processing, not the authors', yielded these V and J calls. Present in this sample are some 1.4 million distinct CDR3 sequences, 42% of which were seen just once. 7.9% of the sample goes to the ten largest clones.

This sample was taken from a study of blood T cells in healthy people across ages (dated by TCRdb to between 2014 and 2017). At the level of the whole study: Template switching captured roughly one uniquely barcoded TCR beta cDNA molecule per two T cells in model experiments. To avoid experimental bias, donors of different ages were randomly spread across the sequencing lanes. The study analyzed two additional independent replicas of 1 million unique cDNA reads from the same blood draw for two donors, one aged 18 to 29 and one aged 80 or older. The donors were divided into four age groups: young (average approximately 17 years), middle-aged (about 40), aged (roughly 66) and long-lived (more than 75). The study measured age-related changes in TCR beta repertoire diversity using deep sequencing normalized with unique cDNA molecular identifiers. What the research found in general, with its limitations: Estimates of total diversity based on one million sequenced T cells were considered lower bounds and underestimates. The CMV infection status of donors was not known, potentially confounding age-related changes in expanded clonotypes. There was a strong correlation between observed TCR beta diversity and the percentage of naive T cells measured by flow cytometry. Observed TCR beta diversity per million T cells fell roughly linearly with age, and a significant reduction was already apparent by age roughly 40. Conclusive comparison of naive and antigen-experienced compartments was prevented by the profiling of bulk unsorted PBMCs. Compared with the aged group, the long-lived group had more naive CD4+ T cells, fewer expanded clones and increased TCR diversity, suggesting age selection.

Systemically healthy Caucasian individuals from Russia, 35 to 40 in total and aged roughly 6 to 95 years, were included as donors. Each donor gave roughly 9.5 milliliters of peripheral blood, collected into EDTA-treated Vacutainer tubes. Ficoll-Paque density-gradient centrifugation was used to isolate PBMCs, with at least 6.5 million per sample. Trizol reagent was used to extract total RNA from PBMCs, with at least 5.5 micrograms per sample. For every donor, an aliquot of PBMCs went through flow cytometry to measure the percentages of naive CD45RAhigh/CD27high T cells. Sequencing used blood. The sequence derives from a woman younger than 35 in good health.

The nucleotides are TGCAGTGCTAGAAGTCTAGCGGGAAGAATCACAGATACGCAGTATTTT. Its translation reads: CSARSLAGRITDTQYF. Rearrangement joined TRBV20-1 to TRBJ2-3, with 9 bases in between that match TRBD2. From its cysteine to its phenylalanine, the CDR3 spans 16 amino acids. The entry retains the CDR3 DNA only, 48 bases that are in frame from base 1. The germline V end is reduced by 2 bases and the J end by 2 bases; junction bases left unmatched: 8. Sequences DFQATT (CDR1) and SNEGSKA (CDR2) are obtained from the germline V gene (reference sequence).